One and the same sample provided the 20 T cell receptor beta chains below, sequenced in a study of vaccination and CD4 T cells after COVID-19. These receptors lack a known antigen. Treatment in this sample: approximately 9-day PBMC culture with coronavirus spike peptide pools or control peptides (ViraFEST assay). Sequencing of DNA taken from cultured CD4+ T cells relied on the Oncomine TCR Beta short-read assay. Using its own MiXCR run on the PCR reads, TCRdb lists one record per CDR3 protein. The table has fewer than 15,000 distinct CDR3 sequences, roughly 45% seen once; the top ten hold less than 9.5%. The sample was CD4+ T cells from blood, cultured in vitro, taken after SARS-CoV-2 vaccination. These receptors all come from a human donor who had recovered from COVID-19.

The rearrangement joins TRBV20-1 to TRBJ2-3; 7 bases agree with TRBD1. With V trimmed by 2 bases and J by 0 bases, 5 bases remained unmatched. Germline CDR1 is DFQATT and CDR2 is SNEGSKA (reference sequence). The CDR3 spans 15 residues. The CDR3 DNA reads TGCAGTGCTAGAAGGGGACAGACTAGCACAGATACGCAGTATTTT. This sequence encodes CSARRGQTSTDTQYF.

V is TRBV28 and J is TRBJ2-7; TRBD2 aligns across 11 bases. Germline assignment: CDR1 MDHEN and CDR2 SYDVKM. J gave up 6 bases and V 6 bases, and 10 bases lay outside the gene matches. The CDR3 sequence is 15 residues long. The CDR3 DNA reads TGTGCCAGCAGCCAAAGGAAACTAGCGGGAGTCGAGCAGTACTTC. Translated: CASSQRKLAGVEQYF.

The genes are TRBV18 and TRBJ2-2, with D perhaps being TRBD1 or TRBD2 (5 bases each). CDR1 is KGHSH and CDR2 is LQKENI in the germline V gene. The germline V and J ends were trimmed by 4 bases and 4 bases, with 16 bases remaining between them. This CDR3 is 16 amino acids long. The CDR3 sequence is CASSQLQVGTTGELFF. In DNA form, the CDR3 reads TGTGCCAGCTCACAATTGCAGGTTGGGACCACCGGGGAGCTGTTTTTT.

This sequence joins TRBV6-1 and TRBJ1-4; D is unclear. Per germline, CDR1 MNHNS and CDR2 SASEGT. The CDR3 spans 13 residues. V was shortened by 8 bases and J by 10 bases, with 17 bases between the two germline ends. The CDR3: CASSQSQEGKLFF. The CDR3 DNA reads TGTGCCAGCTCCCAAAGTCAGGAGGGAAAACTGTTTTTT.

This clonotype was picked up a small number of times. The V and J genes are TRBV6-1 and TRBJ2-1; 10 nucleotides line up with TRBD2. Trimming cost V 6 bases and J 2 bases; bases outside gene matches: 7. The CDR3 has 16 amino acids. The germline CDR1 and CDR2 sequences are MNHNS and SASEGT. CDR3 sequence (DNA): TGTGCCAGCAGCTCCCCCCTAGCGGGAGCCTACAATGAGCAGTTCTTC. Its protein is CASSSPLAGAYNEQFF.

The chain recombines TRBV28 with TRBJ2-7; possible D gene TRBD2, 6 bases. The germline CDR1 and CDR2 sequences are MDHEN and SYDVKM. The CDR3 totals 13 residues. V shed 6 bases and J shed 1 base, with 10 bases lying between them. CDR3 nucleotides: TGTGCCAGCAGGGGGACTGGTTCCTACGAGCAGTACTTC. It encodes CASRGTGSYEQYF.

This clonotype was found a few times. The J gene is TRBJ1-2, the V gene TRBV19; a weak D match, TRBD1 (5 bases). The CDR3 is 15 amino acids. Germline CDR1 and CDR2: LNHDA and SQIVND (reference sequence). The ends were cut back, 8 bases at V and 4 bases at J, with 20 bases in the middle. The CDR3, as DNA: TGTGCCAGTGTCCGTGAGTCCAGGGCGAGCTATGGCTACACCTTC. This gives the protein CASVRESRASYGYTF.

The rearrangement links TRBV20-1 to TRBJ2-1, with 10 positions matching TRBD2. In germline, CDR1 is DFQATT, CDR2 SNEGSKA (reference sequence). Trimming removed 6 bases from V and 4 bases from J; junction bases left unmatched: 6. This CDR3 is 14 amino acids long. The CDR3 DNA sequence: TGCAGTGCAAAGCGACTAGCGGGTTACAATGAGCAGTTCTTC. Residues: CSAKRLAGYNEQFF.

V usage is TRBV2 and J usage is TRBJ1-6; 7 bases fit TRBD1. The germline CDR1 and CDR2 sequences are SNHLY and FYNNEI. Trimming at V came to 6 bases and at J to 9 bases, leaving 8 bases not matched to a gene. This CDR3 spans 14 amino acids. CDR3 protein: CASSRQGIGSPLHF. CDR3 coding DNA: TGTGCCAGCAGCAGACAGGGTATAGGTTCACCCCTCCACTTT.

This clonotype was detected a few times. V and J are TRBV7-9 and TRBJ2-1, with 13 bases aligning to TRBD2. V gave up 5 bases and J gave up 6 bases; unmatched junction bases: 10. Germline V gene data show CDR1 as SEHNR and CDR2 as FQNEAQ (reference sequence). The CDR3 contains 17 residues. In DNA form, the CDR3 reads TGTGCCAGCAGCCCCGGGACTAGCGGGATATTCGGCAATGAGCAGTTCTTC. Translation gives CASSPGTSGIFGNEQFF.

Only a few counts were recorded for this clonotype. In DNA form, the CDR3 reads TGTGCCATCAGTGAGTCGGTCAGCACCGAGCAGTACTTC. It translates to CAISESVSTEQYF. The chain combines TRBV10-3 with TRBJ2-7; D not certain. CDR1 and CDR2 from the germline V gene are ENHRY and SYGVKD. This CDR3 contains 13 residues. Trimming took off 0 bases at V and 6 bases at J, with 9 bases between the two ends.

The chain couples TRBV20-1 to TRBJ2-7, with 8 bases lining up with TRBD2. The germline V gene encodes CDR1 DFQATT and CDR2 SNEGSKA (reference sequence). The length of the CDR3 is 18 residues. The J segment lost 2 bases and the V segment lost 5 bases, leaving 20 bases of the junction unmatched. This CDR3 is CSAVGGLAGTHHPYEQYF. In DNA, the CDR3 is TGCAGTGCTGTGGGAGGTCTAGCGGGTACTCATCACCCCTACGAGCAGTACTTC.

This clonotype was observed a handful of times. V usage is TRBV27 and J usage is TRBJ2-1; possibly TRBD1 or TRBD2 for D (5 bases each). CDR1 MNHEY and CDR2 SMNVEV come from the germline V gene (reference sequence). CDR3 size: 14 residues. Trimming pared 7 bases from V and 3 bases from J, leaving 13 bases between. CDR3 loop: CASTTGDLYNEQFF. In DNA, the CDR3 is TGTGCCAGCACTACCGGGGACCTCTACAATGAGCAGTTCTTC.

This chain uses TRBV20-1 with TRBJ1-5, with D hard to call. Germline CDR1 is DFQATT and CDR2 is SNEGSKA (reference sequence). CDR3 length: 14 residues. Deletions cut 4 bases from V and 1 base from J, with 11 bases between. The CDR3 DNA follows: TGCAGTGCTACGGCAGAAACAAGCAATCAGCCCCAGCATTTT. Its translation is CSATAETSNQPQHF.

This clonotype was observed a handful of times. The genes are TRBV20-1 and TRBJ2-7; 8 bases are a match to TRBD1. The V segment lost 7 bases and the J segment 4 bases; nucleotides outside the gene matches: 12. The CDR3 spans 14 residues. CDR1 is DFQATT and CDR2 is SNEGSKA in the germline V gene (reference sequence). As DNA, the CDR3 is TGCAGTGTTCAGTCGGGACAGGATTATTACGAGCAGTACTTC. It yields the protein CSVQSGQDYYEQYF.

Only a few counts were recorded for this clonotype. The V and J genes are TRBV27 and TRBJ2-7; 7 bases line up with TRBD1. This CDR3 contains 12 residues. Per the germline V gene, CDR1 is MNHEY and CDR2 is SMNVEV (reference sequence). V gave up 6 bases and J gave up 6 bases; unmatched junction bases: 5. The CDR3 bases are TGTGCCAGCAGGACAGGGTTTGGCGAGCAGTACTTC. Protein sequence: CASRTGFGEQYF.

This clonotype occurred a few times. V is TRBV24-1 and J is TRBJ1-5, with D maybe TRBD1 (6 bases). CDR1 KGHDR and CDR2 SFDVKD come from the germline V gene. The CDR3 runs to 14 residues. V dropped 4 bases and J dropped 9 bases, with 15 bases sitting between them. CDR3 in amino acids: CATSDPQGWGPQHF. The CDR3 DNA sequence: TGTGCCACCAGTGACCCACAGGGATGGGGGCCCCAGCATTTT.

This clonotype counts as large (0.1 to 1%). The CDR3 here is CASRATAELFF. CDR3 in DNA: TGTGCCAGCAGAGCCACGGCTGAGCTGTTTTTT. This sequence joins TRBV7-2 and TRBJ2-2; D gene unclear. Looked up from germline, CDR1 is SGHTA and CDR2 is FQGNSA. The CDR3 has 11 amino acids. Trimming pared 6 bases from V and 11 bases from J, leaving 10 bases between.

This clonotype was recorded only once. The chain employs TRBV7-8 and TRBJ2-7; possible D gene TRBD2, 5 bases. Germline V gene lookup returns CDR1 SGHVS and CDR2 FQNEAQ. Trimming removed 1 base at V and 7 bases at J, with 17 bases between. This CDR3 spans 15 amino acids. The CDR3 DNA is TGTGCCAGCAGCTTAGGAGGGTCCACGAGTCGGGAGCAGTACTTC. Amino acids: CASSLGGSTSREQYF.

In this sample, this clonotype is medium-sized. The V and J genes are TRBV20-1 and TRBJ1-2; tentatively, D is TRBD1 (5 bases). Trimming left V 5 bases short and J 4 bases short, with 17 bases between. Germline CDR1 DFQATT, CDR2 SNEGSKA (reference sequence). The length of the CDR3 is 14 residues. CDR3 sequence: CSAGGLAQGYGYTF. The CDR3, as DNA: TGCAGTGCTGGAGGGTTGGCTCAGGGCTATGGCTACACCTTC.